This T cell receptor (beta chain) came from a study of blood T cell repertoires in COVID-19. Study summary: Samples of COVID-19 (acute and convalescent) were obtained from the United States, Italy and Spain.

The repertoire was sequenced with immunoSEQ multiplex PCR; TCRdb's copy has only in-frame clones and lacks some. The table has 62,000 or so clones, approximately 78% seen once. Sample: PBMCs or T cells enriched from blood (not recorded which). This TCR was sampled from a woman aged 40 to 50 with acute COVID-19.

The CDR3 loop reads CASSLQGVWTEAFF. Here the CDR3 DNA reads TGTGCCAGCAGCCTCCAGGGGGTTTGGACTGAAGCTTTCTTT. The chain couples TRBV14 to TRBJ1-1, with 7 bases aligning to TRBD1. Germline CDR1 SGHDN, CDR2 FVKESK. V trimming: 4 bases; J trimming: 5 bases; junction bases outside the gene matches: 7. The CDR3 contains 14 residues.